The present entry profiles one T cell receptor beta chain with its context. This clone's antigen is unknown. No clone much larger than this one lies a single base away; base qualities are absent. The immunoSEQ assay was used to generate TCR beta chain sequences from genomic DNA. Per the authors' processing: CDR3 sequences that did not begin with the conserved framework cysteine at position 104 were removed manually. To get clonality, the normalized Shannon's Diversity Index was subtracted from one, giving values from 0 (maximal diversity) to 1 (oligoclonal). Chi-squared comparison-of-proportions tests were used to check whether the frequency of the same CDR3 differed between samples, for example brain versus blood. Public clonotypes were found through immuneACCESS searches, while the VDJdb browser was used to judge similarity to known antiviral clonotypes. Drawn from immuneACCESS, this table holds only the in-frame rearrangements with V and J called that TCRdb kept. Clones are partly lost; checked studies trace under half to an unresolved V gene and leave the rest unexplained. Clone size and V and J calls were adopted from that table, with D and trimming inferred from the DNA. For this sample the table gives about 320,000 clones, of which approximately 93% were detected only once. Jointly, the top ten make up under 7% of the sample.

From the cysteine through the phenylalanine, the CDR3 covers 11 amino acids. The read is trimmed to its CDR3 DNA, 33 bases read in frame from base 1. V and J are trimmed by 6 bases and 14 bases, and the gene matches miss 5 bases of the junction. Taken with the paper, the label for time point translates to: blood from clinic visit 5 months post-surgery; TSC patient then seizure free. The surgery cases with the highest brain T cell transcript signatures were chosen for TCR beta chain sequencing of brain tissue, and also of blood when blood was available. Prior to surgery, the patients had been treated with at least one anti-epileptic drug. The TCR-sequenced patients were children whose drug-resistant epilepsy was caused by tuberous sclerosis complex, focal cortical dysplasia, Rasmussen encephalitis or hemimegalencephaly. Bulk genomic DNA was extracted from unsorted brain tissue and whole blood with the Monarch genomic DNA purification kit.

This entry comes from a study of brain T cells in children with intractable seizures (dated by TCRdb to 2020 to 2022). Looking at the study overall: Resected brain tissue from about 50 pediatric epilepsy surgery cases was first screened for immune gene transcripts using a NanoString immunology panel. About 70% of the 12 selected surgery cases also had pre-surgery blood sequenced, which left four cases with brain tissue only. General findings and caveats noted by the study authors: Viral specificity was inferred solely from CDR3 sequence similarity, and the HCMV serostatus of the patients was not known. Because sequencing depth was different between pre-surgery and post-surgery blood, clones absent from the pre-surgery sample may reflect undersampling.

This chain is built from TRBV12-3 or TRBV12-4 and TRBJ2-1, and 9 bases in between align with TRBD2. This specimen was peripheral blood, taken more than 4 months after surgery. This receptor was obtained from a boy under two years old with tuberous sclerosis and intractable seizures. The DNA is as follows: TGTGCCAGCAGCCCGGGACTAGCCGAGTTCTTC. This yields the protein CASSPGLAEFF.